Sequencing of this T cell receptor beta chain was carried out in a study of beta chain features in type 1 diabetes. Remarks on this clone: Its cognate antigen is unknown.

CD45RO/CCR7/CD25/CD127/CD95/CD27 separated CD4+ naive, central memory, regulatory and stem cell-like memory cells by sorting. Expressed TCRB transcripts were sequenced after all isolated RNA was converted to cDNA. TCRdb keeps only in-frame clones here, not all; method: immunoSEQ multiplex PCR. Here the sample spans 300,000 to 450,000 clones, roughly 13% being singletons. Overall study results and limits: More deletions and fewer insertions at VDJ junctions were seen in type 1 diabetes patients. TCRB CDR3s from Type 1 diabetes patients were moderately but significantly shorter in all four CD4+ subsets. These data did not resolve whether HLA type affects TCRB rearrangement.

Germline V CDR1 and CDR2: SGHTA, FQGTGA. The CDR3 totals 13 residues. After removal of 0 bases from V and 6 bases from J, the junction contained 1 base not matched to a gene. Sequenced input: naive CD4+ T cells from blood. The chain links TRBV7-3 to TRBJ1-2; 7 bases match TRBD1. This receptor was identified in a woman between 18 and 29 years old with type 1 diabetes. DNA for the CDR3: TGTGCCAGCAGCTTAACCGGACAGGATGGCTACACCTTC. It specifies CASSLTGQDGYTF. The complete variable domain, with remaining parts taken from reference TRBV7-3 and TRBJ1-2, reads GAGVSQTPSNKVTEKGKYVELRCDPISGHTALYWYRQSLGQGPEFLIYFQGTGAADDSGLPNDRFFAVRPEGSVSTLKIQRTERGDSAVYLCASSLTGQDGYTFGSGTRLTVV.